This T cell receptor beta chain was profiled in a study of blood T cell repertoires in COVID-19. TCRdb's table, derived via immunoSEQ multiplex PCR, lists solely in-frame clones and lacks some. This sample yields about 340,000 clones, of which around 83% are seen a single time; roughly 3% belongs to the top ten. Germline assignment: CDR1 KGHSH and CDR2 LQKENI. Trimming cost V 3 bases and J 0 bases; bases outside gene matches: 4. The CDR3 spans 16 residues. This chain connects TRBV18 to TRBJ2-3, with 9 bases that match TRBD1. The sequenced sample consisted of peripheral blood. This clonotype originated in a young man with active or convalescent COVID-19. The CDR3 nucleotides are TGTGCCAGCTCACCTCGAGGACAGGGGAGCACAGATACGCAGTATTTT. Its protein is CASSPRGQGSTDTQYF.